This entry lists 16 T cell receptor beta chains sequenced from one sample in a study of cytomegalovirus exposure and HLA in healthy donors. PCR was performed using 60 Vbeta and 13 Jbeta primers. Data came from immunoSEQ multiplex PCR; TCRdb stores just in-frame clones and leaves some out. In the table there are 85,000 to 100,000 clones, roughly 78% of which are singletons. The material sequenced was PBMCs. These receptors were taken from a woman aged 60-70 years in good health and CMV-seronegative.

V is TRBV15 and J is TRBJ2-5; TRBD2 matches 8 bases. The V gene end was trimmed by 3 bases and the J gene end by 5 bases; junction bases not matched to a gene: 11. CDR1 LNHNV and CDR2 YYDKDF come from the germline V gene (reference sequence). The CDR3 has 16 amino acids. In nucleotides, the CDR3 is TGTGCCACCAGCAGGGGAAGGACTAGCCTGACGGAGACCCAGTACTTC. Protein product: CATSRGRTSLTETQYF. The full variable domain, rest sourced from reference TRBV15 and TRBJ2-5, is DAMVIQNPRYQVTQFGKPVTLSCSQTLNHNVMYWYQQKSSQAPKLLFHYYDKDFNNEADTPDNFQSRRPNTSFCFLDIRSPGLGDTAMYLCATSRGRTSLTETQYFGPGTRLLVL.

This chain uses TRBV7-2 with TRBJ2-1; D unresolved. Germline V lookup: CDR1 SGHTA, CDR2 FQGNSA. The CDR3 has 12 amino acids. Trimming took 3 bases from V and 9 from J, leaving 9 bases between them. The CDR3 loop reads CASSFLYGEQFF. CDR3 sequence (DNA): TGTGCCAGCAGCTTCCTATACGGTGAGCAGTTCTTC.

V is TRBV18 and J is TRBJ2-7; 9 bases fit TRBD2. J was trimmed by 0 bases and V by 3 bases; bases with no gene match: 9. This CDR3 is 17 amino acids long. Germline assignment: CDR1 KGHSH and CDR2 LQKENI. The CDR3 nucleotides are TGTGCCAGCTCACCGACTAGCGGCCCTGTCAGCTCCTACGAGCAGTACTTC. Translation gives CASSPTSGPVSSYEQYF.

In its sample, this clone was seen a few times. This chain joins TRBV5-1 and TRBJ2-5; D may be TRBD1 (8 bases). V was trimmed by 0 bases and J by 2 bases, leaving 14 bases between them. Per the germline V gene, CDR1 is SGHRS and CDR2 is YFSETQ. The CDR3 runs 16 residues. The CDR3 protein is CASSLGTQGGQETQYF. In DNA, the CDR3 is TGCGCCAGCAGCTTGGGCACACAGGGGGGGCAAGAGACCCAGTACTTC.

V gene TRBV6-1 combines with J gene TRBJ2-1; weak D call: TRBD1 (6 bases). V was pared by 5 bases and J by 7 bases, with 18 bases between. The CDR3 is 15 amino acids. Germline V gene lookup returns CDR1 MNHNS and CDR2 SASEGT. This chain's CDR3 is CASSPSRSTGNEQFF. The DNA for the CDR3 is TGTGCCAGCAGTCCAAGCCGTTCGACAGGAAATGAGCAGTTCTTC.

The chain employs TRBV5-4 and TRBJ2-3, with D tentatively TRBD1 (5 bases). Germline CDR1 SGHNT, CDR2 YYREEE (reference sequence). The V end was cut by 0 bases, the J end by 4 bases, with 12 bases between. The CDR3 is made up of 15 amino acids. The CDR3 protein is CASSLDSLGPDTQYF. CDR3 DNA sequence: TGTGCCAGCAGCTTGGACTCCCTGGGGCCAGATACGCAGTATTTT. Full variable domain (missing parts from reference TRBV5-4 and TRBJ2-3): ETGVTQSPTHLIKTRGQQVTLRCSSQSGHNTVSWYQQALGQGPQFIFQYYREEENGRGNFPPRFSGLQFPNYSSELNVNALELDDSALYLCASSLDSLGPDTQYFGPGTRLTVL.

The CDR3 DNA reads as TGCGCCAGCAGCTTGTGGGGGGTGGGAACGAACACTGAAGCTTTCTTT. Translation: CASSLWGVGTNTEAFF. This rearrangement joins TRBV5-1 to TRBJ1-1; D possibly corresponds to TRBD1 (5 bases). This CDR3 is 16 amino acids long. Germline-derived CDR1 and CDR2 are SGHRS and YFSETQ. V gave up 1 base and J gave up 1 base, with 14 bases separating them. The full variable domain, rest sourced from reference TRBV5-1 and TRBJ1-1, is KAGVTQTPRYLIKTRGQQVTLSCSPISGHRSVSWYQQTPGQGLQFLFEYFSETQRNKGNFPGRFSGRQFSNSRSEMNVSTLELGDSALYLCASSLWGVGTNTEAFFGQGTRLTVV.

The chain combines TRBV28 with TRBJ2-3; possibly TRBD2 for D (6 bases). This CDR3 has 15 residues. Germline CDR1 MDHEN, CDR2 SYDVKM. Trimming pared 4 bases from V and 7 bases from J, leaving 18 bases between. The CDR3 DNA reads TGTGCCAGCAGTTCGGGATTTGAGGAGGGAAATACGCAGTATTTT. Amino acids: CASSSGFEEGNTQYF.

The chain uses TRBV9 and TRBJ2-1; 8 nucleotides match TRBD2. The J segment lost 4 bases and the V segment lost 0 bases, leaving 3 bases of the junction unmatched. This CDR3 has 15 amino acids. CDR1 and CDR2 (germline): SGDLS, YYNGEE. The CDR3 reads CASSVGVAGYNEQFF. The CDR3 nucleotides read TGTGCCAGCAGCGTAGGGGTAGCGGGATACAATGAGCAGTTCTTC.

The table lists this clone with a few counts. The rearrangement links TRBV19 to TRBJ1-2; 9 bases are shared with TRBD1. The CDR3 runs 15 residues. V trimming: 7 bases; J trimming: 4 bases; junction bases outside the gene matches: 10. CDR1 LNHDA and CDR2 SQIVND come from the germline V gene (reference sequence). The CDR3 loop is CASTPGDRVGYGYTF. The CDR3 bases are TGTGCCAGTACCCCTGGGGACAGGGTGGGCTATGGCTACACCTTC.

The chain uses TRBV28 and TRBJ1-4; TRBD1 matches 7 bases. CDR3 length: 16 amino acids. The V gene end was trimmed by 0 bases and the J gene end by 5 bases; junction bases not matched to a gene: 6. The germline V gene encodes CDR1 MDHEN and CDR2 SYDVKM. The CDR3 DNA reads as TGTGCCAGCAGTTTATGGGGGGACAGAAGGAATGAAAAACTGTTTTTT. It yields the protein CASSLWGDRRNEKLFF.

The chain recombines TRBV28 with TRBJ1-5; a weak D match, TRBD1 (5 bases). CDR3 length equals 14 residues. Trimming took 9 bases from V and 2 from J, leaving 14 bases between them. The germline gives CDR1 MDHEN, CDR2 SYDVKM. The CDR3 region has the DNA TGTGCCAGTTGGACGGGGGAACGCAATCAGCCCCAGCATTTT. Its translation: CASWTGERNQPQHF.

In its sample, this clone was seen a few times. The chain is built from TRBV5-1 and TRBJ2-5; 7 positions match TRBD2. The CDR3 totals 14 residues. V lost 3 bases and J lost 2; bases outside the gene matches: 4. Germline CDR1 and CDR2: SGHRS and YFSETQ. CDR3 DNA: TGCGCCAGCAGCTCCGGACTAGGACAAGAGACCCAGTACTTC. Protein product: CASSSGLGQETQYF.

This clone was seen a handful of times. The gene calls are TRBV6-6 and TRBJ1-5; D uncertain. CDR3 length: 14 residues. Germline CDR1 reads MNHNY; CDR2 reads SVGAGI (reference sequence). Trimming pared 3 bases from V and 4 bases from J, leaving 10 bases between. CDR3 coding DNA: TGTGCCAGCAGTTATTCTCCCGGTAATCAGCCCCAGCATTTT. It codes for CASSYSPGNQPQHF.

The chain is built from TRBV6-5 and TRBJ2-1; D gene uncertain. Trimming took 0 bases from V and 5 from J, leaving 11 bases between them. The length of the CDR3 is 15 residues. The V gene's germline CDR1 is MNHEY and CDR2 SVGAGI. The CDR3 here is CASSYSIGGHNEQFF. CDR3 coding DNA: TGTGCCAGCAGTTACTCGATTGGCGGCCACAATGAGCAGTTCTTC.

The chain links TRBV5-1 to TRBJ1-1; D is possibly TRBD1 (5 bases). Trimming stripped 2 bases from V and 1 base from J, with 9 bases between. Germline assignment: CDR1 SGHRS and CDR2 YFSETQ. CDR3 length equals 14 residues. CDR3: CASSFRTQNTEAFF. DNA for the CDR3: TGCGCCAGCAGCTTCAGGACACAGAACACTGAAGCTTTCTTT.